A selection of T cell receptor beta chains follows, all from one sample in a study of cytomegalovirus exposure and HLA in healthy donors. TCRdb's table, derived via immunoSEQ multiplex PCR, lists solely in-frame clones and lacks some. The sample yields around 150,000 clones, around nine tenths seen once. Sequences were obtained from PBMCs. These receptors were collected from a man aged 18 to 35 in good health and CMV-seronegative. Both conserved end residues are part of each CDR3. Not all rows give a size; the values are once, few, many and, for expanded clones, a class.

clone_size: NA; v_call: TRBV7-2; j_call: TRBJ2-6; cdr3_aa: CASSYILPGANVLTF
clone_size: NA; v_call: TRBV18; j_call: TRBJ1-5; cdr3_aa: CASSPDRGAEQPQHF
clone_size: NA; v_call: TRBV13; j_call: TRBJ1-6; cdr3_aa: CASSAGPVSFNSPLHF
clone_size: NA; v_call: TRBV10-1; j_call: TRBJ1-2; cdr3_aa: CASSPDRVYGYTF
clone_size: few; v_call: TRBV11-3; j_call: TRBJ1-4; cdr3_aa: CASSLGWTGQEEKLFF
clone_size: once; v_call: TRBV5-1; j_call: TRBJ1-1; cdr3_aa: CASSTAGDTEAFF
clone_size: NA; v_call: TRBV29-1; j_call: TRBJ1-3; cdr3_aa: CSVEGPSSGNTIYF
clone_size: NA; v_call: TRBV18; j_call: TRBJ2-1; cdr3_aa: CASSPIRENNEQFF
clone_size: NA; v_call: TRBV7-8; j_call: TRBJ2-5; cdr3_aa: CASSTMTGAQETQYF
clone_size: NA; v_call: TRBV4-2; j_call: TRBJ1-1; cdr3_aa: CASSYGQGNTEAFF
clone_size: NA; v_call: TRBV30; j_call: TRBJ1-6; cdr3_aa: CAWRTSTVPGASYNSPLHF
clone_size: NA; v_call: TRBV19; j_call: TRBJ2-7; cdr3_aa: CASSMGGYEQYF
clone_size: NA; v_call: TRBV7-2; j_call: TRBJ2-5; cdr3_aa: CASSLGGTGGKTQYF